This T cell receptor (beta chain) was sequenced during a study of post-analysis software for immune sequencing data. Whole-study findings and limits: Compared with controls, patients had more of roughly 5 TRBV segments, including TRBV5-6, TRBV5-1 and TRBV20-1. Normalized Chao1 diversity was significantly reduced in patients versus controls.

Every TCR beta cDNA library bore unique molecular identifiers. TCRdb processed the PCR reads anew with MiXCR; each CDR3 protein has one entry. The sample shows 500,000 to 600,000 distinct CDR3 sequences, around 47% of them seen only once. Comment on this clonotype: As yet, its antigen is unknown.

Trimming removed 0 bases from V and 5 bases from J, with 14 bases in between. The length of the CDR3 is 16 residues. CDR1 is SGHVS, CDR2 FNYEAQ, per germline. Material: blood. The chain links TRBV7-6 to TRBJ1-5, with D uncertain. The clonotype was recovered from a girl aged 10-17 years with multiple sclerosis. DNA for the CDR3: TGTGCCAGCAGCTTAGCGTATGGAGGCAGTCATCAGCCCCAGCATTTT. Translated: CASSLAYGGSHQPQHF.